One sample yielded the 14 T cell receptor beta chains listed below, sequenced in a study of multiple sclerosis patients with progressive multifocal leukoencephalopathy. Stated time point: about 13 months of natalizumab therapy. The data were produced by immunoSEQ multiplex PCR, yet TCRdb's version contains in-frame clones alone and is incomplete. The sample carries around 25,000 clones, approximately 89% recorded once. This specimen consisted of PBMCs, obtained from a patient treated with natalizumab. The receptor source for this set is a man aged 25 to 40 with multiple sclerosis.

J is TRBJ2-1 and V is TRBV13, with TRBD2 as a possible D gene (5 bases). In germline, CDR1 is PRHDT, CDR2 FYEKMQ (reference sequence). V gave up 5 bases and J gave up 4 bases, with 18 bases separating them. This CDR3 contains 16 residues. The CDR3 loop reads CASSERGWGDYNEQFF. CDR3 in DNA: TGTGCCAGCAGCGAGAGAGGATGGGGAGATTACAATGAGCAGTTCTTC.

V is TRBV2 and J is TRBJ1-2, with a tentative D call TRBD1 (6 bases). There are 13 residues in the CDR3. V was cut by 4 bases and J by 4 bases, with 10 bases left in between. Per germline, CDR1 SNHLY and CDR2 FYNNEI. The CDR3 loop is CASSGGGGYGYTF. The CDR3 DNA sequence: TGTGCCAGCAGTGGGGGAGGGGGCTATGGCTACACCTTC.

The rearrangement uses TRBV7-8 and TRBJ2-5; no definite D call. Germline CDR1 SGHVS, CDR2 FQNEAQ. V gave up 5 bases and J gave up 5 bases, with 12 bases separating them. The CDR3 contains 13 residues. CDR3 sequence: CASSPSHGETQYF. The CDR3 DNA reads TGTGCCAGCAGCCCATCTCACGGGGAGACCCAGTACTTC.

About this clone: At the DNA level, this CDR3 is encoded by other sequences in the same sample as well. V is TRBV6-5 and J is TRBJ2-7; TRBD2 matches at 12 bases. Trimming at V came to 7 bases and at J to 7 bases, leaving 5 bases not matched to a gene. In germline, CDR1 is MNHEY, CDR2 SVGAGI. CDR3 size: 13 residues. The CDR3 region is CASTTSGSGEQYF. In nucleotides, the CDR3 is TGTGCCAGCACGACTAGCGGGAGTGGAGAGCAGTACTTC.

The rearrangement links TRBV5-1 to TRBJ2-3; D gene ambiguous. CDR3 length equals 14 residues. Germline-derived CDR1 and CDR2 are SGHRS and YFSETQ. Trimming cost V 0 bases and J 0 bases, with 5 bases left between them. CDR3 sequence (DNA): TGCGCCAGCAGCTTGGGAGGCAGCACAGATACGCAGTATTTT. Protein: CASSLGGSTDTQYF.

The chain couples TRBV9 to TRBJ2-1; D possibly corresponds to TRBD2 (5 bases). Per the germline V gene, CDR1 is SGDLS and CDR2 is YYNGEE. The CDR3 has 15 residues. V lost 4 bases, J lost 4 bases, and 15 bases lay in between. CDR3 sequence reads: CASSPLASTYNEQFF. CDR3 bases: TGTGCCAGCAGCCCCTTAGCGAGTACGTACAATGAGCAGTTCTTC.

The chain combines TRBV4-1 with TRBJ1-2; D may be TRBD1 (5 bases). This CDR3 is built from 16 residues. Germline V lookup: CDR1 MGHRA, CDR2 YSYEKL. V was shortened by 4 bases and J by 1 base, with 16 bases between the two germline ends. The CDR3 reads CASSPQGVGVNYGYTF. The CDR3 nucleotides are TGCGCCAGCAGCCCACAAGGGGTAGGCGTTAACTATGGCTACACCTTC.

J is TRBJ2-2 and V is TRBV2, with TRBD1 matching over 9 bases. V lost 8 bases to trimming and J lost 4 bases; unmatched junction nucleotides: 5. The CDR3 is 14 residues long. In germline, CDR1 is SNHLY, CDR2 FYNNEI. CDR3 region: CASGGQGITGELFF. DNA for the CDR3: TGTGCCAGCGGGGGACAGGGAATCACCGGGGAGCTGTTTTTT.

The chain couples TRBV6-5 to TRBJ1-1; a weak D match, TRBD1 (5 bases). The CDR3 contains 16 residues. Per the germline V gene, CDR1 is MNHEY and CDR2 is SVGAGI. V lost 4 bases and J lost 2, with 17 bases in between. CDR3 DNA: TGTGCCAGCAGTTCCTTGGACCAAAGGGGTAACACTGAAGCTTTCTTT. It specifies CASSSLDQRGNTEAFF.

V usage is TRBV5-1 and J usage is TRBJ1-1; D possibly corresponds to TRBD1 (5 bases). The CDR3 spans 13 residues. Germline V lookup: CDR1 SGHRS, CDR2 YFSETQ. V shed 2 bases and J shed 5 bases, with 10 bases lying between them. Written as DNA, the CDR3 is TGCGCCAGCAGCTTCCGGGGGAAGACTGAAGCTTTCTTT. Translating gives CASSFRGKTEAFF.

V gene TRBV7-2 combines with J gene TRBJ2-5; a possible D gene is TRBD2 (5 bases). Germline V gene sequence: CDR1 SGHTA, CDR2 FQGNSA. The V gene lost 5 bases and the J gene lost 7 bases, with 17 bases spanning the gap. The CDR3 loop spans 14 amino acids. DNA of the CDR3: TGTGCCAGCAGCCTCCCCCAGGTTCGGGGGACCCAGTACTTC. It translates to CASSLPQVRGTQYF.

This clone showed up just once. The chain carries TRBV4-1 and TRBJ2-1; no firm D call. CDR1 and CDR2 from the germline V gene are MGHRA and YSYEKL. The CDR3 is 14 amino acids. Trimming stripped 4 bases from V and 4 bases from J, with 11 bases between. The DNA for the CDR3 is TGCGCCAGCAGCCCCCATCCGGAGTACAATGAGCAGTTCTTC. Its protein is CASSPHPEYNEQFF.

This sequence joins TRBV29-1 and TRBJ2-1; 10 nucleotides line up with TRBD2. Germline CDR1 SQVTM, CDR2 ANQGSEA. V shed 6 bases, J shed 10 bases, and the junction held 9 bases outside the gene matches. The CDR3 has 13 amino acids. CDR3 protein: CSVGPSGSGEQFF. The CDR3 DNA follows: TGCAGCGTCGGGCCTAGCGGGAGTGGGGAGCAGTTCTTC.

This sequence joins TRBV4-1 and TRBJ2-3; 9 bases match TRBD2. Per the germline V gene, CDR1 is MGHRA and CDR2 is YSYEKL. V lost 3 bases to trimming and J lost 3 bases; unmatched junction nucleotides: 7. The CDR3 covers 16 residues. The CDR3 nucleotides are TGCGCCAGCAGCCAGCTACGACTAGCGGAGACAGATACGCAGTATTTT. Protein sequence: CASSQLRLAETDTQYF.